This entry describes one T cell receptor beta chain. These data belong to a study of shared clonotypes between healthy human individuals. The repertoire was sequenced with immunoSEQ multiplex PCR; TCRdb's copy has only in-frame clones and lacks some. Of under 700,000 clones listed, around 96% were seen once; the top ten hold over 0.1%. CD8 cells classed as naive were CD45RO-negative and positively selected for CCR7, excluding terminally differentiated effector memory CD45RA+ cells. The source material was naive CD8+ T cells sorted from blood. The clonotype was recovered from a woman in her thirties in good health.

The CDR3 coding sequence is TGTGCCAGTAGTACCCAACCGCTAGGCGAGCAGTACTTC. As protein: CASSTQPLGEQYF. The chain uses TRBV19 and TRBJ2-7, with D uncertain. This CDR3 is built from 13 residues. The ends were cut back, 4 bases at V and 6 bases at J, with 13 bases in the middle. Germline V gene data show CDR1 as LNHDA and CDR2 as SQIVND (reference sequence).